This is a list of T cell receptor beta chains from one sample in a study of beta chain features in type 1 diabetes. Clones were read by immunoSEQ multiplex PCR, and TCRdb kept only the in-frame ones, dropping some. The sample includes under 850,000 clones, 13% of them seen just once. Sequencing input: naive CD4+ T cells from blood. The source of these receptors is a man aged 18 to 30 with type 1 diabetes. CDR3s include the opening cysteine and the closing phenylalanine or tryptophan. Fields, in order: CDR3 DNA, CDR3 protein, clone size, D gene, V gene, J gene. D genes are given only for firm matches. Some rows have no size entry. The others give once, few or many, or a class for an expanded clone.

TGTGCCAGCTCCCCCGGGACAGGCAATCAGCCCCAGCATTTT	CASSPGTGNQPQHF	NA	TRBD1	TRBV18	TRBJ1-5
TGTGCCAGCAGTTTAGTGGCTAGCGGGGAGACCCAGTACTTC	CASSLVASGETQYF	NA	TRBD2	TRBV27	TRBJ2-5
TGTGCCAGCAGCTTAGATTGGGTCGCAGGAGGAGATGGCTACACCTTC	CASSLDWVAGGDGYTF	NA	NA	TRBV7-9	TRBJ1-2
TGTGCCAGCTCCGTTGGGGCCCTGAACACTGAAGCTTTCTTT	CASSVGALNTEAFF	NA	NA	TRBV18	TRBJ1-1
TGTGCCATCAGTGAATACAGGGATAACACTGAAGCTTTCTTT	CAISEYRDNTEAFF	NA	NA	TRBV10-3	TRBJ1-1
TGCGCCAGCGCAGGGGGCGGGAATGATTCACCCCTCCACTTT	CASAGGGNDSPLHF	NA	TRBD1	TRBV5-1	TRBJ1-6
TGTGCCTGGAGTGTACCCCTTCCTGGGGGTCTCAAGGAGACCCAGTACTTC	CAWSVPLPGGLKETQYF	few	NA	TRBV30	TRBJ2-5
TGTGCCAGCAGTTCTCCGACAGGGTGGACTGAAGCTTTCTTT	CASSSPTGWTEAFF	NA	TRBD1	TRBV28	TRBJ1-1
TGTGCCAGCAGCTTAATTGGGGACCCTTCTGGGAATGAGCAGTTCTTC	CASSLIGDPSGNEQFF	few	NA	TRBV7-3	TRBJ2-1
TGTGCCTGGGACCCTACAGGGCTCTCCTCAAATGAAAAACTGTTTTTT	CAWDPTGLSSNEKLFF	few	NA	TRBV30	TRBJ1-4
TGTGCCAGCAGCGTAACAGGTCAAGAGACCCAGTACTTC	CASSVTGQETQYF	few	NA	TRBV9	TRBJ2-5
TGTGCCAGCAGCGTTGAGGACAGGGGATATGGCTACACCTTC	CASSVEDRGYGYTF	few	TRBD1	TRBV9	TRBJ1-2
TGTGCCAGCTCATCTACCGGGACAGGGCTCCACGAGCAGTACTTC	CASSSTGTGLHEQYF	NA	TRBD1	TRBV18	TRBJ2-7
TGTGCCAGCAGCGTAGGAGTAGGGGGCGAAGAGACCCAGTACTTC	CASSVGVGGEETQYF	few	TRBD1	TRBV9	TRBJ2-5
TGTGCCAGCAGCTTAGAACTAGTGGGGGAGACCCAGTACTTC	CASSLELVGETQYF	few	NA	TRBV11-2	TRBJ2-5
TGTGCCTGGAGCCTGGGACAGATCTATGGCTACACCTTC	CAWSLGQIYGYTF	few	TRBD1	TRBV30	TRBJ1-2
TGTGCCTGGAGTGTACTTACAGCTAATTCACCCCTCCACTTT	CAWSVLTANSPLHF	few	NA	TRBV30	TRBJ1-6
TGTGCCAGCAGCGGGACAGGGGAAGGGCAGCCCCAGCATTTT	CASSGTGEGQPQHF	NA	TRBD1	TRBV4-2	TRBJ1-5
TGTGCCAGCAGCGAGTCCCCGGGGGTCCTGTTAGAAGCTTTCTTT	CASSESPGVLLEAFF	NA	NA	TRBV6-1	TRBJ1-1
TGCGCCAGCAGCCCGCAGGGATTAACTGAAGCTTTCTTT	CASSPQGLTEAFF	NA	NA	TRBV5-1	TRBJ1-1
TGTGCCACCCAAGACCTTGTAACAAGGAACGGTGGGGAGCTGTTTTTT	CATQDLVTRNGGELFF	NA	NA	TRBV27	TRBJ2-2
TGTGCCAGCAGACCAAATTCGGGAACTGAAGCTTTCTTT	CASRPNSGTEAFF	NA	NA	TRBV7-6	TRBJ1-1
TGTGCCATCAGTGAGGGGGCGCATGGCTACACCTTC	CAISEGAHGYTF	NA	NA	TRBV10-3	TRBJ1-2